The 9 T cell receptor beta chains below come from one sample, sequenced in a study of T cell changes during pregnancy in multiple sclerosis. Data came from immunoSEQ multiplex PCR; TCRdb stores just in-frame clones and leaves some out. The data show some 100,000 clones, approximately 90% seen once. Sequenced here: peripheral blood, sampled after pregnancy. These TCRs come from a female donor with multiple sclerosis, enrolled in a pregnancy study.

The chain joins TRBV9 to TRBJ1-2; TRBD1 is a possible D gene (6 bases). The germline gives CDR1 SGDLS, CDR2 YYNGEE. Trimming took 3 bases from V and 5 from J, leaving 11 bases between them. The CDR3 spans 13 residues. The CDR3 DNA is TGTGCCAGCAGCGAAGGGGGGGAGTATGGCTACACCTTC. Residues: CASSEGGEYGYTF.

V is TRBV5-8 and J is TRBJ2-2; TRBD2 agrees at 11 bases. Germline V lookup: CDR1 SGHTS, CDR2 YDEGEE. Trimming removed 1 base from V and 3 bases from J; junction bases left unmatched: 5. The CDR3 covers 17 residues. The CDR3 DNA reads TGTGCCAGCAGCTTGCTTAGCGGGAGGGCCCACACCGGGGAGCTGTTTTTT. Its protein is CASSLLSGRAHTGELFF.

This clone showed up just a few times. A junction end diverges from the germline sequence, so it may reflect a read error. CDR3 coding DNA: TGTGCTAGCAGCCAGGGGGGTAGGGAAGAGCAGTTCTTC. Amino acids: CASSQGGREEQFF. This chain joins TRBV7-7 and TRBJ2-1, with TRBD1 as a possible D gene (7 bases). Germline V CDR1 and CDR2: SSHAT, FNYEAQ (reference sequence). The CDR3 has 13 amino acids.

This clone was recorded once. This chain links TRBV5-1 with TRBJ2-1; D may be TRBD1 (6 bases). The CDR3 length is 15 residues. V lost 0 bases, J lost 4 bases, and 11 bases lay in between. Germline V gene data show CDR1 as SGHRS and CDR2 as YFSETQ. In DNA, the CDR3 is TGCGCCAGCAGCTTGGGGACAGACAGATACAATGAGCAGTTCTTC. This translates into CASSLGTDRYNEQFF.

The rearrangement uses TRBV5-1 and TRBJ1-1, with 8 bases that match TRBD1. Trimming took 4 bases from V and 7 from J; bases not matched to a gene: 3. The CDR3 consists of 12 residues. Germline V gene sequence: CDR1 SGHRS, CDR2 YFSETQ. The CDR3 DNA reads as TGCGCCAGCAGCCTCGACAGGGGTGAAGCTTTCTTT. Protein product: CASSLDRGEAFF.

The V and J genes are TRBV7-9 and TRBJ2-7, with TRBD1 as a possible D gene (8 bases). The CDR3 has 15 residues. Germline CDR1 reads SEHNR; CDR2 reads FQNEAQ (reference sequence). Trimming took 7 bases from V and 5 from J, leaving 21 bases between them. The CDR3: CASTTGGRGAHEQYF. The CDR3 DNA follows: TGTGCCAGCACCACAGGGGGGAGGGGCGCACACGAGCAGTACTTC. The complete variable domain, with remaining parts taken from reference TRBV7-9 and TRBJ2-7, reads DTGVSQNPRHKITKRGQNVTFRCDPISEHNRLYWYRQTLGQGPEFLTYFQNEAQLEKSRLLSDRFSAERPKGSFSTLEIQRTEQGDSAMYLCASTTGGRGAHEQYFGPGTRLTVT.

The chain uses TRBV28 and TRBJ1-2, with D possibly matching TRBD1 (6 bases). The CDR3 is 15 amino acids. V shed 2 bases and J shed 5 bases, with 15 bases lying between them. Germline loops: CDR1 MDHEN, CDR2 SYDVKM. The CDR3 DNA reads as TGTGCCAGCAGTTTAATCCCCGGACAGAGGTATGGCTACACCTTC. The encoded protein is CASSLIPGQRYGYTF.

This chain connects TRBV19 to TRBJ1-1; D perhaps matches TRBD1 (5 bases). The CDR3 spans 11 residues. V lost 6 bases to trimming and J lost 6 bases, with 8 bases between them. Germline CDR1 reads LNHDA; CDR2 reads SQIVND (reference sequence). The CDR3 sequence is CASSQGSEAFF. As DNA, the CDR3 is TGTGCCAGTAGCCAGGGTTCTGAAGCTTTCTTT.

The chain recombines TRBV11-2 with TRBJ2-5; possible D gene TRBD1, 6 bases. This CDR3 spans 15 amino acids. Per the germline V gene, CDR1 is SGHAT and CDR2 is FQNNGV. With 4 bases removed from V and 0 bases from J, the gap between germline ends came to 12 bases. CDR3 loop: CASSSRTVYQETQYF. In DNA, the CDR3 is TGTGCCAGCAGCTCCCGGACAGTGTACCAAGAGACCCAGTACTTC.